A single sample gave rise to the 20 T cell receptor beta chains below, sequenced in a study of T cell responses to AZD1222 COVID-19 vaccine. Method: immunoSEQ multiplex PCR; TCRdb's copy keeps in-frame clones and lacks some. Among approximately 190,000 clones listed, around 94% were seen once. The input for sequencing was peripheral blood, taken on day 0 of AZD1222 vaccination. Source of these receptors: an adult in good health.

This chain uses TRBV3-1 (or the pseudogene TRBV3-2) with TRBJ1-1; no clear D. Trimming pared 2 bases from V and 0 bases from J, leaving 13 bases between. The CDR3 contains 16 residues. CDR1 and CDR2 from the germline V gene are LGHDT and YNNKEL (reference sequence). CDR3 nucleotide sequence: TGTGCCAGCAGCCAATTACCTGGACGGTTGAACACTGAAGCTTTCTTT. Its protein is CASSQLPGRLNTEAFF.

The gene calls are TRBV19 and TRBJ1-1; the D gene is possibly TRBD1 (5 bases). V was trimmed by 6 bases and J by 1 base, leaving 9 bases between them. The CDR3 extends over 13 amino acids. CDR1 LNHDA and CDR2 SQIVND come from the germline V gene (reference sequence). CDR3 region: CASRRGGNTEAFF. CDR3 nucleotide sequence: TGTGCCAGTAGAAGGGGCGGGAACACTGAAGCTTTCTTT.

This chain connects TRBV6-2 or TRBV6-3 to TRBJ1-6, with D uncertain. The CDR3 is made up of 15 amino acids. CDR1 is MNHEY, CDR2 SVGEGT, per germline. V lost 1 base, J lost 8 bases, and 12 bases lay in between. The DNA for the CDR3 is TGTGCCAGCAGTTACTATCTCCCTGCAGATTCACCCCTCCACTTT. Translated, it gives CASSYYLPADSPLHF.

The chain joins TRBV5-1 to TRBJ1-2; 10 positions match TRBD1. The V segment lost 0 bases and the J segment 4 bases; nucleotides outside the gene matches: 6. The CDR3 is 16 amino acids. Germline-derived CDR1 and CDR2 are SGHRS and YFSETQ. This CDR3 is CASSLGGTGVFYGYTF. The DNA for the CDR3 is TGCGCCAGCAGCTTGGGAGGGACAGGGGTGTTCTATGGCTACACCTTC.

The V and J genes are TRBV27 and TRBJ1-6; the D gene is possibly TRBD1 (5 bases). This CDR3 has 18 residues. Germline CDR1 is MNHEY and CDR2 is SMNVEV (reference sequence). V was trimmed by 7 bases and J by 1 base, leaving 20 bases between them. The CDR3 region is CASTGHYREGSYNSPLHF. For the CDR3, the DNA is TGTGCCAGCACTGGACATTACCGAGAGGGGTCCTATAATTCACCCCTCCACTTT.

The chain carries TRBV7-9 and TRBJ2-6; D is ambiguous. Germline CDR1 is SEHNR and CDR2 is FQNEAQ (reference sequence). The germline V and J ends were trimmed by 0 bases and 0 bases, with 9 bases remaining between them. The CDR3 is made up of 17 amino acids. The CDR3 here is CASSLAVASSGANVLTF. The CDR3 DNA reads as TGTGCCAGCAGCTTAGCTGTGGCCTCCTCTGGGGCCAACGTCCTGACTTTC.

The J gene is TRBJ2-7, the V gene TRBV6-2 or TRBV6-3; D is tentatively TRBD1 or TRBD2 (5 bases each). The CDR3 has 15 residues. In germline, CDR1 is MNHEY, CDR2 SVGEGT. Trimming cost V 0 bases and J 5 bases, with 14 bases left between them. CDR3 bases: TGTGCCAGCAGTTACTCTTTCACCGGGACCCACGAGCAGTACTTC. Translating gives CASSYSFTGTHEQYF.

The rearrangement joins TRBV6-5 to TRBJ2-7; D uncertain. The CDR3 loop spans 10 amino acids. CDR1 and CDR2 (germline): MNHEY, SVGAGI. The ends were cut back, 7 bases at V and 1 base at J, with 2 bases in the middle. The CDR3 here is CASKSYEQYF. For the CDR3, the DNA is TGTGCCAGCAAGTCCTACGAGCAGTACTTC.

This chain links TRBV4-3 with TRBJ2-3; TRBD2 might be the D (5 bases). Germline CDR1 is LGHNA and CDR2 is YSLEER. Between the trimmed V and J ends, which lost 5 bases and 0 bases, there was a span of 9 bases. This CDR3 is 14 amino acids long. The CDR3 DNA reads TGCGCCAGCAGCACCCGGACTAGCACAGATACGCAGTATTTT. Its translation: CASSTRTSTDTQYF.

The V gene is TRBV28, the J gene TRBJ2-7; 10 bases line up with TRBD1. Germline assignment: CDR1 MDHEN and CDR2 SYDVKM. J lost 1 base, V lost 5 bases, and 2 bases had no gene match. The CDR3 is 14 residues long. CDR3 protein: CASSTGQGSYEQYF. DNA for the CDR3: TGTGCCAGCAGTACGGGACAGGGGTCCTACGAGCAGTACTTC.

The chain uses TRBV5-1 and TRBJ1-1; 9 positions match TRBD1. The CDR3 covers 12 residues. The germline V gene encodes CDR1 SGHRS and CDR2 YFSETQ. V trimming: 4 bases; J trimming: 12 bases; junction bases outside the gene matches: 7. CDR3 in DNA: TGCGCCAGCAGCGGGACAGGGTATTGGACTTTCTTT. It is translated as CASSGTGYWTFF. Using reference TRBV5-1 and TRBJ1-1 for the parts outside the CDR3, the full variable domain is KAGVTQTPRYLIKTRGQQVTLSCSPISGHRSVSWYQQTPGQGLQFLFEYFSETQRNKGNFPGRFSGRQFSNSRSEMNVSTLELGDSALYLCASSGTGYWTFFGQGTRLTVV.

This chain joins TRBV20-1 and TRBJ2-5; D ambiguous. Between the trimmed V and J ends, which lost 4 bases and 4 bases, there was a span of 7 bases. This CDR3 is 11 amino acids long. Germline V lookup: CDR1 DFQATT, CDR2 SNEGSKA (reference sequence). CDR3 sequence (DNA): TGCAGTGCTACCAGTGCAGAGACCCAGTACTTC. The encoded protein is CSATSAETQYF.

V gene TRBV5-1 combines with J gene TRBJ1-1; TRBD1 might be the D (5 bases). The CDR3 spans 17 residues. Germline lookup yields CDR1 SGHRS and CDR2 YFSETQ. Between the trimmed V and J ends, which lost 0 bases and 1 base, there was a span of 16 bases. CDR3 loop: CASSLDGAGLRNTEAFF. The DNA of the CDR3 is TGCGCCAGCAGCTTGGATGGGGCAGGGCTGCGGAACACTGAAGCTTTCTTT.

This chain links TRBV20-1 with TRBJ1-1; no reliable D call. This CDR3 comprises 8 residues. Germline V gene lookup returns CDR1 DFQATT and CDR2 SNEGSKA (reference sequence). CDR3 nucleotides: TGCAGAGGGAACGAAGCTTTCTTT. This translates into CRGNEAFF.

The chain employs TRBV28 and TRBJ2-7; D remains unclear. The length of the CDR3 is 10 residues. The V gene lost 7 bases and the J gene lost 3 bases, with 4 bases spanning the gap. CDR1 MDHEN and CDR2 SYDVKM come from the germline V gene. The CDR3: CASKRYEQYF. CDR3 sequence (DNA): TGTGCCAGCAAACGCTACGAGCAGTACTTC.

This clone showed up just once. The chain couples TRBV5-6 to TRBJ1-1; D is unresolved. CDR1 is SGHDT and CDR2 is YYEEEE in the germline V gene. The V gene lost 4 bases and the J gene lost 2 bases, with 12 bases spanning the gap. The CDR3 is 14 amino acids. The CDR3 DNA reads TGTGCCAGCAGCGGAGTCCGGGGTAACACTGAAGCTTTCTTT. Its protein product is CASSGVRGNTEAFF.

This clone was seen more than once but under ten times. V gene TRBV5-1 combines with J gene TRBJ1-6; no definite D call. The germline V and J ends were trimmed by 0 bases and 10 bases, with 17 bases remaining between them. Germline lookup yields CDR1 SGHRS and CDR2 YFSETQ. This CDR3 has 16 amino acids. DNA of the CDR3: TGCGCCAGCAGCTTGGCCGTGGGGAGCCATCGGTCACCCCTCCACTTT. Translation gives CASSLAVGSHRSPLHF.

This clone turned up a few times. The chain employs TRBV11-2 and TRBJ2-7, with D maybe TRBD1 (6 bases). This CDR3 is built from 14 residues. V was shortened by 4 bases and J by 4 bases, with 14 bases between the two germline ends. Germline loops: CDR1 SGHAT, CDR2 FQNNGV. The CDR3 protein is CASSSTAGEYEQYF. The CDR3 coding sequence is TGTGCCAGCAGCTCGACCGCAGGGGAGTACGAGCAGTACTTC.

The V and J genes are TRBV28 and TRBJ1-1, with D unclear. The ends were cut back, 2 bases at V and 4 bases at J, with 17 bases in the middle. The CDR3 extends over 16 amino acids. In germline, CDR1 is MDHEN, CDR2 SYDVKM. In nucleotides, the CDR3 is TGTGCCAGCAGTTTAGGCTCAGTTTTTACACGCACTGAAGCTTTCTTT. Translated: CASSLGSVFTRTEAFF.

The DNA for the CDR3 is TGTGCCAGTAGTTCACCCTTGTGGGGCGGGGGATCGAACACCGGGGAGCTGTTTTTT. It encodes CASSSPLWGGGSNTGELFF. The genes are TRBV19 and TRBJ2-2; 7 positions match TRBD2. The CDR3 loop spans 19 amino acids. V shed 5 bases and J 0 bases; nucleotides not matched to a gene: 15. Germline loops: CDR1 LNHDA, CDR2 SQIVND (reference sequence).